This is a list of T cell receptor beta chains from one sample in a study of T cell responses to AZD1222 COVID-19 vaccine. Assay used: immunoSEQ multiplex PCR; TCRdb lists only in-frame clones, some missing. The sample includes roughly 80,000 clones, approximately 89% of them seen just once. Sequencing was performed on peripheral blood, taken 28 days after the second AZD1222 dose. These receptors came from an adult who received the AZD1222 COVID-19 vaccine. CDR3s include the opening cysteine and the closing phenylalanine or tryptophan. A D gene is named only where the DNA matches it firmly. Not every row has a clone size; where given, it reads once, few, many or a size class.

CDR3aa	CDR3nt	abundance	v_gene	j_gene	d_gene
CASSVSLGELFF	TGTGCCAGCAGCGTCAGCCTCGGGGAGCTGTTTTTT	.	TRBV9	TRBJ2-2	.
CASSQVTGAGGYTF	TGTGCCAGCAGCCAAGTGACGGGGGCCGGTGGCTACACCTTC	.	TRBV3-1/TRBV3-2	TRBJ1-2	.
CASSATQGDTEAFF	TGCGCCAGCAGCGCAACACAGGGTGACACTGAAGCTTTCTTT	.	TRBV5-1	TRBJ1-1	.
CASSFLTSGSYYEQYF	TGTGCCAGCAGCTTTCTGACTAGCGGGAGTTACTACGAGCAGTACTTC	once	TRBV7-9	TRBJ2-7	TRBD2
CASSRLTGEGNTIYF	TGTGCCAGCAGCCGACTGACAGGGGAAGGAAACACCATATATTTT	.	TRBV7-6	TRBJ1-3	TRBD1
CASSNGQGGSEQYF	TGTGCCAGCAGCAACGGACAAGGTGGAAGCGAGCAGTACTTC	.	TRBV9	TRBJ2-7	.
CASGRSGTEAFF	TGTGCCAGCGGTCGGTCGGGCACTGAAGCTTTCTTT	.	TRBV2	TRBJ1-1	.
CASSFQGRETQYF	TGTGCCAGCAGTTTCCAGGGGCGGGAGACCCAGTACTTC	.	TRBV12-3/TRBV12-4	TRBJ2-5	.
CASSEGLGNQPQHF	TGCGCCAGCAGTGAAGGGTTAGGCAATCAGCCCCAGCATTTT	.	TRBV10-1	TRBJ1-5	.
CASRSGTGFTGELFF	TGTGCCAGCAGATCCGGGACAGGGTTCACCGGGGAGCTGTTTTTT	.	TRBV6-5	TRBJ2-2	TRBD1
CASSLERGPYNEQFF	TGCGCCAGCAGCCTGGAGCGGGGGCCATACAATGAGCAGTTCTTC	.	TRBV5-1	TRBJ2-1	TRBD2
CASSLVRGQGYEQYF	TGTGCCAGCAGCTTAGTAAGAGGACAGGGCTACGAGCAGTACTTC	once	TRBV13	TRBJ2-7	TRBD1
CASSFLGAGGNTIYF	TGTGCCAGCAGCTTTCTAGGGGCGGGAGGAAACACCATATATTTT	.	TRBV7-9	TRBJ1-3	.
CASSLRSSTDTQYF	TGTGCCAGCAGCTTACGTAGCAGCACAGATACGCAGTATTTT	.	TRBV5-4	TRBJ2-3	.
CASSLGPGLAENEQFF	TGCGCCAGCAGCTTGGGACCGGGACTAGCGGAAAATGAGCAGTTCTTC	.	TRBV5-1	TRBJ2-1	TRBD2
CASRPGGATDTQYF	TGTGCCAGCAGACCGGGGGGGGCGACAGATACGCAGTATTTT	.	TRBV28	TRBJ2-3	TRBD2
CASSQSTSHGTNEQFF	TGCGCCAGCAGCCAATCGACTAGCCATGGGACAAATGAGCAGTTCTTC	few	TRBV4-1	TRBJ2-1	.
CASNRLTGAGELFF	TGTGCCAGCAACCGCCTTACAGGGGCCGGGGAGCTGTTTTTT	few	TRBV7-8	TRBJ2-2	TRBD1
CASSQVRGQETQYF	TGTGCCAGCAGCCAAGTCAGGGGCCAAGAGACCCAGTACTTC	.	TRBV3-1/TRBV3-2	TRBJ2-5	.
CASNGRAGYEQYF	TGTGCCAGCAACGGGCGGGCCGGCTACGAGCAGTACTTC	.	TRBV6-5	TRBJ2-7	.
CASTGRGIYEQYF	TGTGCCAGCACGGGACGCGGGATATACGAGCAGTACTTC	.	TRBV25-1	TRBJ2-7	.
CASRDTRGNTEAFF	TGTGCCAGCAGAGATACAAGGGGGAACACTGAAGCTTTCTTT	.	TRBV2	TRBJ1-1	.
CASSYSGAEAFF	TGTGCCAGCAGTTACTCGGGGGCTGAAGCTTTCTTT	.	TRBV6-5	TRBJ1-1	.
CASSFGGDTGELFF	TGTGCCAGCAGCTTTGGCGGGGACACCGGGGAGCTGTTTTTT	.	TRBV7-2	TRBJ2-2	.
CSAPLVGGLLTTEAFF	TGCAGCGCCCCACTGGTGGGGGGCCTCTTGACCACTGAAGCTTTCTTT	.	TRBV29-1	TRBJ1-1	.
CSVIGLSGPETQYF	TGCAGCGTTATCGGACTATCGGGACCAGAGACCCAGTACTTC	.	TRBV29-1	TRBJ2-5	.
CASSHYRDFGDTQYF	TGTGCCAGCAGCCATTACCGAGACTTTGGGGATACGCAGTATTTT	.	TRBV3-1/TRBV3-2	TRBJ2-3	.
CASSVDPAGVYEQYF	TGTGCCAGCAGCGTAGACCCAGCGGGAGTATACGAGCAGTACTTC	.	TRBV9	TRBJ2-7	TRBD2
CASSLFQGTEAFF	TGTGCCAGCAGTTTATTTCAGGGAACTGAAGCTTTCTTT	.	TRBV28	TRBJ1-1	.
CASSFGQGAWDGELFF	TGTGCCAGCAGCTTCGGTCAGGGGGCCTGGGACGGGGAGCTGTTTTTT	.	TRBV11-3	TRBJ2-2	TRBD1
CASSSIPGQTYEQYF	TGTGCCAGCAGCAGTATCCCGGGACAGACCTACGAGCAGTACTTC	.	TRBV11-2	TRBJ2-7	TRBD1
CAISDQEYQETQYF	TGTGCCATCTCCGACCAGGAGTACCAAGAGACCCAGTACTTC	.	TRBV10-3	TRBJ2-5	.
CASTARADSECYEQYF	TGTGCCAGCACCGCAAGGGCCGACAGTGAGTGCTACGAGCAGTACTTC	.	TRBV21-1	TRBJ2-7	.
CASRQTQGLNTEAFF	TGTGCCAGCAGGCAGACCCAGGGGTTGAACACTGAAGCTTTCTTT	few	TRBV2	TRBJ1-1	.
CASSMSGTHSYNEQFF	TGTGCCAGCAGCATGAGCGGGACCCACTCCTACAATGAGCAGTTCTTC	.	TRBV21-1	TRBJ2-1	.
CASSRGLAKETQYF	TGTGCCAGCAGCCGAGGGCTAGCGAAAGAGACCCAGTACTTC	.	TRBV3-1/TRBV3-2	TRBJ2-5	.
CASSREPPLGDGYTF	TGCGCCAGCAGCCGCGAACCCCCCCTGGGGGATGGCTACACCTTC	.	TRBV4-1	TRBJ1-2	.
CASSPTGGASTDTQYF	TGCGCCAGCAGCCCCACCGGGGGAGCTAGCACAGATACGCAGTATTTT	.	TRBV5-1	TRBJ2-3	.
CASTSSGSPSSYNEQFF	TGTGCCAGCACGTCTAGCGGGAGCCCTAGCTCCTACAATGAGCAGTTCTTC	.	TRBV28	TRBJ2-1	TRBD2
CASSPRVMASGTYNEQFF	TGTGCCAGCTCACCCCGCGTCATGGCTAGCGGAACTTACAATGAGCAGTTCTTC	.	TRBV18	TRBJ2-1	TRBD2
CASSTSGYNEQFF	TGTGCCAGCAGCACTAGCGGCTACAATGAGCAGTTCTTC	.	TRBV28	TRBJ2-1	TRBD2
CASSVAGVTGEQFF	TGTGCCAGCAGCGTAGCGGGAGTCACGGGTGAGCAGTTCTTC	.	TRBV9	TRBJ2-1	.
CAISEMDSGGGYTF	TGTGCCATCAGTGAGATGGACAGCGGAGGTGGCTACACCTTC	.	TRBV10-3	TRBJ1-2	.
CASLSGTDYGYTF	TGTGCCAGCCTTAGTGGTACGGACTATGGCTACACCTTC	.	TRBV28	TRBJ1-2	.
CASSLGTSAYNEQFF	TGTGCCAGCAGCTTAGGGACTAGCGCCTACAATGAGCAGTTCTTC	.	TRBV11-3	TRBJ2-1	TRBD2
CASSLLSYEQYF	TGTGCCAGCAGTCTTCTCAGCTACGAGCAGTACTTC	.	TRBV28	TRBJ2-7	.
CAWSVTEKLFF	TGTGCCTGGAGTGTAACGGAAAAACTGTTTTTT	.	TRBV30	TRBJ1-4	.
CASSPRATNEKLFF	TGTGCCAGCTCACCCCGGGCAACTAATGAAAAACTGTTTTTT	.	TRBV18	TRBJ1-4	.
CASSMIGEDGAFF	TGTGCCAGTAGTATGATAGGGGAGGATGGAGCTTTCTTT	.	TRBV19	TRBJ1-1	.
CASGPKWDTEAFF	TGTGCCAGTGGTCCTAAATGGGACACTGAAGCTTTCTTT	.	TRBV19	TRBJ1-1	.
CASSVSGRVYEQYF	TGTGCCAGCAGCGTCAGCGGGAGAGTCTACGAGCAGTACTTC	.	TRBV28	TRBJ2-7	TRBD2
CASGLVQGQGDIGELFF	TGTGCTAGTGGTTTGGTACAGGGACAGGGGGATATCGGGGAGCTGTTTTTT	once	TRBV12-5	TRBJ2-2	TRBD1
CASSLGPQGAETQYF	TGCGCCAGCAGCTTGGGGCCACAGGGGGCGGAGACCCAGTACTTC	once	TRBV5-1	TRBJ2-5	TRBD1
CASSFISGGSRGEQFF	TGTGCCAGTAGTTTTATTAGTGGAGGGTCTAGGGGTGAGCAGTTCTTC	.	TRBV19	TRBJ2-1	.
CASTPGTGNGYTF	TGTGCCAGCACCCCGGGAACGGGGAATGGCTACACCTTC	once	TRBV7-8	TRBJ1-2	.
CASSLGGVHNEQFF	TGTGCCAGCAGCTTAGGGGGAGTTCACAATGAGCAGTTCTTC	.	TRBV11-3	TRBJ2-1	.
CASSPLWGETQYF	TGTGCCAGTAGTCCCCTTTGGGGGGAGACCCAGTACTTC	.	TRBV19	TRBJ2-5	.
CASSLVGSSGTDTQYF	TGTGCCAGCAGCTTAGTGGGGTCTAGCGGCACAGATACGCAGTATTTT	.	TRBV7-2	TRBJ2-3	.
CASRRQAQETQYF	TGTGCCAGCAGGCGGCAGGCCCAAGAGACCCAGTACTTC	.	TRBV5-4	TRBJ2-5	.
CASTPGQVTNYGYTF	TGCGCCAGCACCCCGGGGCAGGTCACTAACTATGGCTACACCTTC	.	TRBV5-1	TRBJ1-2	.